This T cell receptor (beta chain) was found in a study of blood T cells in healthy people across ages. The germline gives CDR1 SGHTA, CDR2 FQGNSA. With V trimmed by 6 bases and J by 6 bases, 6 bases remained unmatched. The CDR3 is made up of 15 amino acids. Primed by a sample-barcoded 5' primer and a J-beta primer mix, a second PCR proceeded for 7 to 11 cycles. Using its own MiXCR run on the 5' RACE reads, TCRdb lists one record per CDR3 protein. This repertoire shows about 1.8 million distinct CDR3 sequences, around 50% found once; its top ten account for less than 2.5%. The chain couples TRBV7-2 to TRBJ2-1, with TRBD1 matching over 12 bases. The receptor comes from a woman aged 40 to 50 in good health. Sequencing used blood. CDR3 sequence (DNA): TGTGCCAGCAGGTCGAGGGACAGGGGGCTCAATGAGCAGTTCTTC. This translates into CASRSRDRGLNEQFF.